The clone carrying this T cell receptor beta chain occurred a few times. As yet, its antigen is unknown. V was pared by 0 bases and J by 0 bases, with 14 bases between. The V gene's germline CDR1 is MNHEY and CDR2 SMNVEV (reference sequence). This CDR3 is 17 amino acids long. Presence of unique molecular identifiers characterized the TCR beta cDNA libraries. Via MiXCR, TCRdb re-called the PCR reads, giving one row per CDR3 protein. The data show roughly 540,000 distinct CDR3 sequences, roughly 34% seen once. The data were taken from a study of post-analysis software for immune sequencing data. Study-wide results and caveats: Comparison of patients with controls showed roughly five TRBV segments more frequent in patients, TRBV5-6, TRBV5-1 and TRBV20-1 among them.

The TCR was taken from a girl aged 2 to 17 with multiple sclerosis. The sequencing sample was made of blood. The chain uses TRBV27 and TRBJ1-2; a weak D match, TRBD1 (6 bases). The CDR3 spells CASSLSAGTPSNYGYTF. CDR3 DNA sequence: TGTGCCAGCAGTTTATCAGCAGGGACACCCTCTAACTATGGCTACACCTTC.